The sequence of this TCR beta chain was determined in a study of T cell responses to AZD1222 COVID-19 vaccine. Some clones are missing from TCRdb's copy, which holds only in-frame ones; the method was immunoSEQ multiplex PCR. The sample holds 150,000 to 190,000 clones; roughly nine tenths are singletons and the top ten take 6.9%. This clone was observed once. Germline CDR1 is MGHRA and CDR2 is YSYEKL. V lost 0 bases and J lost 7, with 22 bases in between. The CDR3 extends over 17 amino acids. The sequence was obtained from an adult who had recovered from COVID-19. The V and J genes are TRBV4-1 and TRBJ2-7, with D possibly called TRBD1 or TRBD2 (5 bases each). The source was peripheral blood, collected after recovery from COVID-19. CDR3 residues: CASSQDRSGTPRGEQYF. In nucleotides, the CDR3 is TGCGCCAGCAGCCAAGATCGTTCGGGGACCCCTCGGGGTGAGCAGTACTTC.